These 18 T cell receptor beta chains were sequenced from one sample in a study of shared clonotypes between healthy human individuals (dated by TCRdb to the early 2020s). For the CD8 naive samples, CD45RO-negative cells were positively selected for CCR7, yielding a CD45RA+CCR7+ population from which TemRA cells were excluded. The library was produced with the immunoSEQ multiplex PCR assay. TCRdb re-hosts the immuneACCESS table, in-frame sequences only. Its copies lack some clones; in the studies checked, an unresolved V gene accounts for under half of them, and the cause for the rest is not known. The sample table shows roughly 2.1 million clones, and about 92% are seen once. The ten largest make up 1.5% to 2% of the sample. The sample taken for sequencing was naive CD8+ T cells from PBMCs. The sample's cell subset or site, from its label and the paper: CD45RA+CCR7+. The receptors derive from a man in his late teens or twenties in good health. Some clones in this sample may be carry-over from other donors' samples.

The chain is built from TRBV4-3 and TRBJ2-3; perhaps TRBD1 as D (6 bases). The CDR3 consists of 16 residues. The V end lost 3 bases, the J end lost 1 base, and 14 bases lay between the germline ends. CDR1 is LGHNA and CDR2 is YSLEER in the germline V gene. CDR3 loop: CASSHILDSRTDTQYF. CDR3 bases: TGCGCCAGCAGCCATATACTGGACAGTCGCACAGATACGCAGTATTTT.

The chain couples TRBV28 to TRBJ2-2, with 12 bases that match TRBD2. Germline V gives CDR1 MDHEN, CDR2 SYDVKM. V lost 7 bases to trimming and J lost 4 bases; unmatched junction nucleotides: 7. The CDR3 contains 16 residues. CDR3 coding DNA: TGTGCCAGCACCTTACGACTAGCGGGAGCCACCGGGGAGCTGTTTTTT. Its protein is CASTLRLAGATGELFF.

This clone was found a few times. J is TRBJ1-1 and V is TRBV11-2, with 7 positions matching TRBD1. Trimming at V came to 5 bases and at J to 7 bases, leaving 4 bases not matched to a gene. The CDR3 has 12 amino acids. CDR1 and CDR2 (germline): SGHAT, FQNNGV. The CDR3 is CASSLGQREAFF. The CDR3 nucleotides are TGTGCCAGCAGCCTGGGACAGCGTGAAGCTTTCTTT. Filled out from reference TRBV11-2 and TRBJ1-1, the complete variable domain reads EAGVAQSPRYKIIEKRQSVAFWCNPISGHATLYWYQQILGQGPKLLIQFQNNGVVDDSQLPKDRFSAERLKGVDSTLKIQPAKLEDSAVYLCASSLGQREAFFGQGTRLTVV.

This rearrangement joins TRBV6-6 to TRBJ1-5; D is uncertain. The CDR3 sequence is 14 residues long. Per germline, CDR1 MNHNY and CDR2 SVGAGI (reference sequence). V lost 1 base, J lost 4 bases, and 8 bases lay in between. This CDR3 is CASSYWAVNQPQHF. For the CDR3, the DNA is TGTGCCAGCAGTTACTGGGCAGTGAATCAGCCCCAGCATTTT.

V is TRBV6-5 and J is TRBJ2-7; D is perhaps TRBD2 (6 bases). Germline values: CDR1 MNHEY, CDR2 SVGAGI. This CDR3 has 15 amino acids. Trimming cost V 7 bases and J 5 bases, with 21 bases left between them. The CDR3 sequence is CASTLTGGVVDEQYF. CDR3 sequence (DNA): TGTGCCAGCACCCTCACAGGAGGGGTCGTAGACGAGCAGTACTTC.

This clone has only one observation. This chain links TRBV7-9 with TRBJ2-7; 8 nucleotides align to TRBD2. The germline CDR1 and CDR2 sequences are SEHNR and FQNEAQ (reference sequence). V trimming: 6 bases; J trimming: 5 bases; junction bases outside the gene matches: 12. This CDR3 contains 15 residues. In DNA, the CDR3 is TGTGCCAGCAGAGGACTAGCCGACACTATTCACGAGCAGTACTTC. Its protein is CASRGLADTIHEQYF.

The J gene is TRBJ2-1, the V gene TRBV27; 12 nucleotides agree with TRBD1. Germline V CDR1 and CDR2: MNHEY, SMNVEV (reference sequence). The CDR3 extends over 16 amino acids. V lost 7 bases and J lost 8; bases outside the gene matches: 12. The CDR3: CASIPAGTGGIDEQFF. The CDR3 nucleotides read TGTGCCAGCATCCCCGCCGGGACAGGGGGCATCGATGAGCAGTTCTTC.

The chain employs TRBV14 and TRBJ2-2; D ambiguous. This CDR3 is 13 amino acids long. Germline assignment: CDR1 SGHDN and CDR2 FVKESK. The V gene lost 4 bases and the J gene lost 4 bases, with 7 bases spanning the gap. The CDR3 loop reads CASSPVTTGELFF. Here the CDR3 DNA reads TGTGCCAGCAGCCCTGTGACCACCGGGGAGCTGTTTTTT.

The chain links TRBV6-1 to TRBJ2-1; weak D call: TRBD2 (6 bases). CDR3 size: 17 residues. Per the germline V gene, CDR1 is MNHNS and CDR2 is SASEGT. Trimming shortened V by 3 bases and J by 6 bases, and 21 bases separated the two germline ends. DNA of the CDR3: TGTGCCAGCAGTGACCCGCTGGACTACCGGTACGGCAATGAGCAGTTCTTC. It is translated as CASSDPLDYRYGNEQFF.

V is TRBV6-1 and J is TRBJ2-1, with 10 bases aligning to TRBD1. CDR1 is MNHNS and CDR2 is SASEGT in the germline V gene. Unmatched junction bases numbered 3, after V lost 2 bases and J lost 5 bases. The CDR3 extends over 15 amino acids. CDR3 sequence: CASSEWDRGNNEQFF. In nucleotides, the CDR3 is TGTGCCAGCAGTGAATGGGACAGGGGAAACAATGAGCAGTTCTTC.

This clone was detected only a few times. The chain links TRBV19 to TRBJ1-1; 9 positions agree with TRBD1. Germline V lookup: CDR1 LNHDA, CDR2 SQIVND (reference sequence). V dropped 5 bases and J dropped 6; count of bases not matched to a gene: 4. CDR3 length: 13 residues. The CDR3 nucleotides are TGTGCCAGTAGTCCGGGACAGGGCCCTGAAGCTTTCTTT. Translating gives CASSPGQGPEAFF.

The chain combines TRBV28 with TRBJ1-3; D is uncertain. Per germline, CDR1 MDHEN and CDR2 SYDVKM. Deletions cut 0 bases from V and 4 bases from J, with 13 bases between. The CDR3 covers 16 residues. The CDR3 reads CASSLWVHLTGNTIYF. The DNA for the CDR3 is TGTGCCAGCAGTTTATGGGTCCATCTGACGGGAAACACCATATATTTT.

The chain links TRBV9 to TRBJ2-7; a possible D gene is TRBD1 (5 bases). CDR3 size: 15 residues. Germline values: CDR1 SGDLS, CDR2 YYNGEE. The V and J ends lost 6 bases and 2 bases respectively, with 18 bases between them. CDR3 region: CASTPTWGGPYEQYF. For the CDR3, the DNA is TGTGCCAGCACCCCGACGTGGGGCGGACCCTACGAGCAGTACTTC. The whole variable domain, remainder taken from reference TRBV9 and TRBJ2-7, is DSGVTQTPKHLITATGQRVTLRCSPRSGDLSVYWYQQSLDQGLQFLIQYYNGEERAKGNILERFSAQQFPDLHSELNLSSLELGDSALYFCASTPTWGGPYEQYFGPGTRLTVT.

The chain is built from TRBV7-9 and TRBJ2-3; 7 bases are shared with TRBD2. CDR1 and CDR2 (germline): SEHNR, FQNEAQ (reference sequence). This CDR3 comprises 15 residues. Trimming took 5 bases from V and 5 from J; bases not matched to a gene: 10. In nucleotides, the CDR3 is TGTGCCAGCAGCCCCCCCTTCGGGGAGGGAGATACGCAGTATTTT. Translation gives CASSPPFGEGDTQYF.

The V and J genes are TRBV14 and TRBJ1-4; D unclear. CDR3 length equals 13 residues. Trimming left V 2 bases short and J 7 bases short, with 8 bases between. Germline CDR1 SGHDN, CDR2 FVKESK. CDR3 residues: CASSQTPTEKLFF. The CDR3 DNA is TGTGCCAGCAGCCAAACCCCTACTGAAAAACTGTTTTTT.

This clone was seen a single time. This chain joins TRBV29-1 and TRBJ2-7; TRBD2 might be the D (6 bases). The germline gives CDR1 SQVTM, CDR2 ANQGSEA. This CDR3 spans 13 amino acids. The germline V and J ends were trimmed by 7 bases and 1 base, with 14 bases remaining between them. The CDR3 DNA reads TGCAGCGCTGTCGGGGAGGTATCCTACGAGCAGTACTTC. The encoded protein is CSAVGEVSYEQYF.

The J gene is TRBJ1-5, the V gene TRBV19; possibly TRBD1 for D (5 bases). Germline V lookup: CDR1 LNHDA, CDR2 SQIVND (reference sequence). Trimming pared 4 bases from V and 6 bases from J, leaving 37 bases between. The CDR3 extends over 22 amino acids. Written as DNA, the CDR3 is TGTGCCAGTAGTAGCGCGATCCCCCGGACGGAAGGGACCTCGCAGGTAATTCAGCCCCAGCATTTT. Amino acid sequence: CASSSAIPRTEGTSQVIQPQHF.

This clone has only a few counts. The V gene is TRBV7-9, the J gene TRBJ1-1; TRBD1 might be the D (5 bases). In germline, CDR1 is SEHNR, CDR2 FQNEAQ (reference sequence). Trimming pared 0 bases from V and 6 bases from J, leaving 11 bases between. The CDR3 extends over 14 amino acids. This CDR3 reads CASSLAAPTAEAFF. Written as DNA, the CDR3 is TGTGCCAGCAGCTTAGCCGCCCCGACAGCTGAAGCTTTCTTT.